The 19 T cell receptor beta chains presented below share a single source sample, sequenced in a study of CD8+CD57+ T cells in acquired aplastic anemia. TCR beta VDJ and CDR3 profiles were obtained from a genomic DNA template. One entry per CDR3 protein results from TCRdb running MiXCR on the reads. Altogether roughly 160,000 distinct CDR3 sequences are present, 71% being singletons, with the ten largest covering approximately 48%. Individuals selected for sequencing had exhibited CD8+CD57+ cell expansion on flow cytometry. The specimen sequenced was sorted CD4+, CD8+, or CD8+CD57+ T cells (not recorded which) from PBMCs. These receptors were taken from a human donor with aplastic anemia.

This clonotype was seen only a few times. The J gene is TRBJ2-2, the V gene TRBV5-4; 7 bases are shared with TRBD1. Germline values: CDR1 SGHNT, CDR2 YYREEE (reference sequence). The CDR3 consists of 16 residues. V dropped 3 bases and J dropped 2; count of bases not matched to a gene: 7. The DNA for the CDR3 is TGTGCCAGCAGCTCCGGACAGGTCATTAACACCGGGGAGCTGTTTTTT. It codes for CASSSGQVINTGELFF.

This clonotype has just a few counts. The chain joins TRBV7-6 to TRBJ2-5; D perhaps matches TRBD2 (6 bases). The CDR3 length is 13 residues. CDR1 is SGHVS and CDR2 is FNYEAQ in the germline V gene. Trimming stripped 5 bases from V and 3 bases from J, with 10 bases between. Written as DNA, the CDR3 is TGTGCCAGCAGCATGGACTATAAAGAGACCCAGTACTTC. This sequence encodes CASSMDYKETQYF.

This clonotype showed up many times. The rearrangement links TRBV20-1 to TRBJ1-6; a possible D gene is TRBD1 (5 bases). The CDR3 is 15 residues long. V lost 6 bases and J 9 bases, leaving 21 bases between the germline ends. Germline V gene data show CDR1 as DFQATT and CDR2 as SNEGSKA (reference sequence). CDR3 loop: CSADPTGEGASPLHF. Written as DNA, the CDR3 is TGCAGTGCCGACCCAACTGGGGAAGGGGCTTCACCCCTCCACTTT.

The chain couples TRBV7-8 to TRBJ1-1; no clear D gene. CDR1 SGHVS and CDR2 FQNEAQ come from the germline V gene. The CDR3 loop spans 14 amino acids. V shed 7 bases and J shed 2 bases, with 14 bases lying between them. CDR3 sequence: CASNLLDLNTEAFF. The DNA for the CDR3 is TGTGCCAGCAATCTCTTGGACCTTAACACTGAAGCTTTCTTT.

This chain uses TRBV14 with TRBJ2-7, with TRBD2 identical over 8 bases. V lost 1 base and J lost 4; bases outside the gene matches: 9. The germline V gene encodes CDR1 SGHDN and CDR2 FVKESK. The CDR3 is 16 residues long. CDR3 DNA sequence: TGTGCCAGCAGCCAAGTTCCCCGGGGGGGAAGGTACGAGCAGTACTTC. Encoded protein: CASSQVPRGGRYEQYF.

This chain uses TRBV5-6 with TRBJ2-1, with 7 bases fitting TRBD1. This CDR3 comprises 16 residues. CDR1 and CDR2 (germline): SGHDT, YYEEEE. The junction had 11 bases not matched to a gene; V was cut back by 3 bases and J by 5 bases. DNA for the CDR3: TGTGCCAGCAGCTATACAGGGGCCTACCTCAACAATGAGCAGTTCTTC. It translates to CASSYTGAYLNNEQFF.

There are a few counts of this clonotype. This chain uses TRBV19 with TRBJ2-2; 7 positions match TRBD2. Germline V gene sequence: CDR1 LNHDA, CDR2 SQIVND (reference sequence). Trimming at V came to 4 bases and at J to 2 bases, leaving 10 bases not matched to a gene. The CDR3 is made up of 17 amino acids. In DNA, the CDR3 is TGTGCCAGTAGTAATGCCCCGCTAGCGGTTAACACCGGGGAGCTGTTTTTT. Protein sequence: CASSNAPLAVNTGELFF.

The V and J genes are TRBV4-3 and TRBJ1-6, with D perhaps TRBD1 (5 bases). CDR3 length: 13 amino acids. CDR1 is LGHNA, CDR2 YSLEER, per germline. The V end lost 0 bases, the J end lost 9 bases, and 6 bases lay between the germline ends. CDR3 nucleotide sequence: TGCGCCAGCAGCCAAGATCAGGGTTCACCCCTCCACTTT. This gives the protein CASSQDQGSPLHF.

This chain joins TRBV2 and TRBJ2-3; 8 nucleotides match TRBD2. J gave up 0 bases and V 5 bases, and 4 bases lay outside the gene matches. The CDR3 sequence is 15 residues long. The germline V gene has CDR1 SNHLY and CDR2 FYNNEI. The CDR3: CASSPPSGSTDTQYF. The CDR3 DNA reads TGTGCCAGCAGTCCCCCTAGCGGGAGCACAGATACGCAGTATTTT.

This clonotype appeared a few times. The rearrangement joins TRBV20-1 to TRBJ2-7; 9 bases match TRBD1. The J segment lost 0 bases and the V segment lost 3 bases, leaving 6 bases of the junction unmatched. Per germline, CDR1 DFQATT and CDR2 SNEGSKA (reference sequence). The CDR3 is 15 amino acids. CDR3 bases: TGCAGTGCTAGGGAGACAGGGGGTGGCTCCTACGAGCAGTACTTC. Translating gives CSARETGGGSYEQYF.

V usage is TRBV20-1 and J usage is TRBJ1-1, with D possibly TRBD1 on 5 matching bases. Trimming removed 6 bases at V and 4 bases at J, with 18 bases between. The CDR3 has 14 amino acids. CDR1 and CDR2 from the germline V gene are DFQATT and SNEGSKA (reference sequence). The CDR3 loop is CSATTGARGTEAFF. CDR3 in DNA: TGCAGTGCGACCACAGGTGCAAGGGGCACTGAAGCTTTCTTT.

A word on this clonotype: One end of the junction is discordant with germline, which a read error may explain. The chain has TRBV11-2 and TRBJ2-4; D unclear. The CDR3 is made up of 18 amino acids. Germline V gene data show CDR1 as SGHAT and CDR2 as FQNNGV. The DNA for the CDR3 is TGTGCCAGCAGCTTAGGCCTTCGAGGCACTCGGGCCAAAAACACTCAGTACTTC. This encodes CASSLGLRGTRAKNTQYF.

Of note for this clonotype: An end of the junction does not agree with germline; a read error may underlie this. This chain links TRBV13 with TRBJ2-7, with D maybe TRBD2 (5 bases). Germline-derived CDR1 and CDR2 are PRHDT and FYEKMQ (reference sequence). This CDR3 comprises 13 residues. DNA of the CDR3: TGTGCCAGCAGCCCCCCCGGACTCTACGAGCAGTGCTTC. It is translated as CASSPPGLYEQCF.

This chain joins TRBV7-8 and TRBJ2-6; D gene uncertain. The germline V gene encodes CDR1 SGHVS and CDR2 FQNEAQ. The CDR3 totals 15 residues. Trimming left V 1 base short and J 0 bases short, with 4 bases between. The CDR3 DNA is TGTGCCAGCAGCTTAGATACCTCTGGGGCCAACGTCCTGACTTTC. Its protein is CASSLDTSGANVLTF.

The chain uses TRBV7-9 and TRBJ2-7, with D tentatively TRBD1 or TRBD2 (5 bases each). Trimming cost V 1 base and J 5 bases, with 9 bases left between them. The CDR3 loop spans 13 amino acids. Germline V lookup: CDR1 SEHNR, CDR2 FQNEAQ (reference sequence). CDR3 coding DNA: TGTGCCAGCAGCTTAGGTCTGGGGGACGAGCAGTACTTC. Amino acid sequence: CASSLGLGDEQYF.

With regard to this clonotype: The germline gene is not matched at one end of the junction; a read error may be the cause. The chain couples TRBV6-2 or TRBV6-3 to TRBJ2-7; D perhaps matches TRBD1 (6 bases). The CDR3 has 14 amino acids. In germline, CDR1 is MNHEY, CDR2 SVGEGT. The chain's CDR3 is CASSVGEGAYEQYF. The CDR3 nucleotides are TGCGCCAGCAGTGTCGGCGAGGGGGCCTACGAGCAGTACTTC.

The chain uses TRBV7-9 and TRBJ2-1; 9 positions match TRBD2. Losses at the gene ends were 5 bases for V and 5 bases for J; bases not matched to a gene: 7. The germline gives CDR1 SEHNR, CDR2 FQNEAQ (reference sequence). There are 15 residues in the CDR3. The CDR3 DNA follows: TGTGCCAGCAGCGCGGGGGGGCCGCCCCACAATGAGCAGTTCTTC. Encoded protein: CASSAGGPPHNEQFF.

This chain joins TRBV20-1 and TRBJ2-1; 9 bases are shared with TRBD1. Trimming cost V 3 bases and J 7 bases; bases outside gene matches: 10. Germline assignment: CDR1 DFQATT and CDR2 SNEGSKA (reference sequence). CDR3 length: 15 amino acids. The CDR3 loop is CSASLLGTGKNEQFF. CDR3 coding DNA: TGCAGTGCTAGTCTCCTTGGGACAGGGAAGAATGAGCAGTTCTTC.

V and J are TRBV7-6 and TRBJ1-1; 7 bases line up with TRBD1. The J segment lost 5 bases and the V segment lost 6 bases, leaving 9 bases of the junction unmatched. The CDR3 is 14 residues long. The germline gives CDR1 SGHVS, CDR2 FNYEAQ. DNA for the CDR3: TGTGCCAGCAGGCTCGCCCAGGGGGGTACTGAAGCTTTCTTT. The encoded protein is CASRLAQGGTEAFF. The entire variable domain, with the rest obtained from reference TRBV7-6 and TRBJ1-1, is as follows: GAGVSQSPRYKVTKRGQDVALRCDPISGHVSLYWYRQALGQGPEFLTYFNYEAQQDKSGLPNDRFSAERPEGSISTLTIQRTEQRDSAMYRCASRLAQGGTEAFFGQGTRLTVV.